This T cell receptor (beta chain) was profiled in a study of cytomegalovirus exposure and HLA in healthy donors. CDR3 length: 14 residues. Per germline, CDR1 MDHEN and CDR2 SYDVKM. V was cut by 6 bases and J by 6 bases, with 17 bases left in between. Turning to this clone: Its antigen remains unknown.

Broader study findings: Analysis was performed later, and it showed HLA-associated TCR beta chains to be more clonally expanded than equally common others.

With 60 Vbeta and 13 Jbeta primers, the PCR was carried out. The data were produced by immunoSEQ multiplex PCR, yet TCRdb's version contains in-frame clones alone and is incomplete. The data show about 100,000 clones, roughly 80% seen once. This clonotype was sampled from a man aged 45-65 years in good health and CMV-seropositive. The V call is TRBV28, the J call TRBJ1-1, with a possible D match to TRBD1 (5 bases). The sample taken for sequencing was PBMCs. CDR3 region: CASRPTGGNPEAFF. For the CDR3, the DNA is TGTGCCAGCAGGCCCACGGGGGGTAACCCTGAAGCTTTCTTT.